Sequencing of this TCR beta chain was carried out in a study of T cells in localized non-small cell lung cancer. The CDR3 runs to 16 residues. V dropped 0 bases and J dropped 4 bases, with 13 bases sitting between them. The germline CDR1 and CDR2 sequences are LGHNA and YNFKEQ. Remarks on this clone: No antigen is known for it.

Points from the study as a whole: Heterogeneity stays possible, as sequencing covered only one tumor region. Appearing in adjacent lung were a median approximately 50 of the top 100 tumor clones. Adjacent uninvolved lung had the highest clonality, suggesting focused antigen responses.

Clones were read by immunoSEQ multiplex PCR, and TCRdb kept only the in-frame ones, dropping some. Of 30,000 or so clones listed, around 92% are singletons. The genes are TRBV4-2 and TRBJ1-5; D call uncertain. The TCR comes from a woman aged 35-75 years with stage III lung adenocarcinoma. The source material was peripheral blood mononuclear cells, sampled before any cancer treatment. CDR3 amino acids: CASSQEFGQLNQPQHF. CDR3 nucleotides: TGTGCCAGCAGCCAAGAATTCGGTCAACTAAATCAGCCCCAGCATTTT.